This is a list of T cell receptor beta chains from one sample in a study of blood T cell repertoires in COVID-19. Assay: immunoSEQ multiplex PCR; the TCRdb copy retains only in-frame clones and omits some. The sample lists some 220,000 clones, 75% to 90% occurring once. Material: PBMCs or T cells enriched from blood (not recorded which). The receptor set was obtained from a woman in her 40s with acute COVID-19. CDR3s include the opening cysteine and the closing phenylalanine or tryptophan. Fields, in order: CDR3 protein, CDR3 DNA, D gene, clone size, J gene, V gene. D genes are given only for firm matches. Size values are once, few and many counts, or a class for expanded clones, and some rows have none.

cdr3_aa: CASSHPLETGAATNYGYTF
cdr3_nt: TGTGCCAGCAGCCATCCCCTGGAGACAGGGGCCGCAACTAACTATGGCTACACCTTC
d_call: TRBD1
clone_size: .
j_call: TRBJ1-2
v_call: TRBV7-6

cdr3_aa: CASSSPTGVGGNTIYF
cdr3_nt: TGTGCCAGCAGCTCACCGACAGGAGTAGGAGGAAACACCATATATTTT
d_call: .
clone_size: once
j_call: TRBJ1-3
v_call: TRBV7-8

cdr3_aa: CSVESTAINYGYTF
cdr3_nt: TGCAGCGTTGAATCGACAGCTATTAACTATGGCTACACCTTC
d_call: .
clone_size: .
j_call: TRBJ1-2
v_call: TRBV29-1

cdr3_aa: CASSYDIKTQYF
cdr3_nt: TGTGCCAGCAGTTATGACATAAAGACCCAGTACTTC
d_call: .
clone_size: .
j_call: TRBJ2-5
v_call: TRBV6-6

cdr3_aa: CARRARGAGGQFNEQFF
cdr3_nt: TGTGCCAGGAGAGCCCGGGGTGCGGGGGGCCAGTTCAATGAGCAGTTCTTC
d_call: TRBD2
clone_size: .
j_call: TRBJ2-1
v_call: TRBV2

cdr3_aa: CASSATPGTEAGNTIYF
cdr3_nt: TGTGCCAGCAGCGCAACGCCCGGGACTGAAGCTGGAAACACCATATATTTT
d_call: .
clone_size: .
j_call: TRBJ1-3
v_call: TRBV9

cdr3_aa: CASSLALGQRQETQYF
cdr3_nt: TGTGCCAGCAGCTTGGCCCTGGGACAGAGGCAAGAGACCCAGTACTTC
d_call: TRBD1
clone_size: .
j_call: TRBJ2-5
v_call: TRBV7-9

cdr3_aa: CASSLQGANTEAFF
cdr3_nt: TGTGCCAGCAGCTTACAGGGGGCGAACACTGAAGCTTTCTTT
d_call: TRBD1
clone_size: .
j_call: TRBJ1-1
v_call: TRBV7-2

cdr3_aa: CASSPGDRVETQYF
cdr3_nt: TGCGCCAGCAGCCCTGGGGACAGGGTTGAGACCCAGTACTTC
d_call: TRBD1
clone_size: .
j_call: TRBJ2-5
v_call: TRBV5-1

cdr3_aa: CASSMMDSEAFF
cdr3_nt: TGTGCCAGTAGTATGATGGACAGTGAAGCTTTCTTT
d_call: .
clone_size: .
j_call: TRBJ1-1
v_call: TRBV19

cdr3_aa: CATSYRVDSPLHF
cdr3_nt: TGTGCCACCAGCTACAGGGTAGATTCACCCCTCCACTTT
d_call: .
clone_size: .
j_call: TRBJ1-6
v_call: TRBV15

cdr3_aa: CATSDGDRSYTF
cdr3_nt: TGTGCCACCAGTGACGGGGACAGGAGCTACACCTTC
d_call: TRBD1
clone_size: .
j_call: TRBJ1-2
v_call: TRBV24-1

cdr3_aa: CSVVNGETQYF
cdr3_nt: TGCAGCGTTGTGAACGGAGAGACCCAGTACTTC
d_call: .
clone_size: .
j_call: TRBJ2-5
v_call: TRBV29-1

cdr3_aa: CASSEGLAGAEDGYTF
cdr3_nt: TGTGCCAGCAGTGAAGGTCTGGCGGGGGCCGAGGATGGCTACACCTTC
d_call: .
clone_size: .
j_call: TRBJ1-2
v_call: TRBV6-1

cdr3_aa: CASTSDTFNYGYTF
cdr3_nt: TGTGCCAGCACCTCCGACACCTTCAACTATGGCTACACCTTC
d_call: .
clone_size: .
j_call: TRBJ1-2
v_call: TRBV6-5

cdr3_aa: CASSILGGGTEAFF
cdr3_nt: TGTGCCAGTAGTATCCTGGGGGGGGGCACTGAAGCTTTCTTT
d_call: .
clone_size: .
j_call: TRBJ1-1
v_call: TRBV19

cdr3_aa: CASSLTQGGVWAFF
cdr3_nt: TGTGCCAGCAGCTTAACCCAGGGAGGGGTTTGGGCTTTCTTT
d_call: .
clone_size: .
j_call: TRBJ1-1
v_call: TRBV7-2

cdr3_aa: CASNSGLAGDTYEQYF
cdr3_nt: TGTGCCAGCAACTCTGGACTAGCGGGGGATACCTACGAGCAGTACTTC
d_call: TRBD2
clone_size: .
j_call: TRBJ2-7
v_call: TRBV2

cdr3_aa: CASSQERTALYGYTF
cdr3_nt: TGTGCCAGCAGCCAAGAAAGGACAGCCCTCTATGGCTACACCTTC
d_call: .
clone_size: .
j_call: TRBJ1-2
v_call: TRBV14

cdr3_aa: CASSSNQGTGELFF
cdr3_nt: TGCGCCAGCAGCTCGAACCAGGGCACCGGGGAGCTGTTTTTT
d_call: .
clone_size: .
j_call: TRBJ2-2
v_call: TRBV5-1

cdr3_aa: CASSQAGTGPSYGYTF
cdr3_nt: TGTGCCAGCAGCCAGGCCGGGACAGGGCCTTCATATGGCTACACCTTC
d_call: TRBD1
clone_size: .
j_call: TRBJ1-2
v_call: TRBV14

cdr3_aa: CASRRDRESTEAFF
cdr3_nt: TGTGCCAGCCGCAGAGACAGGGAAAGCACTGAAGCTTTCTTT
d_call: TRBD1
clone_size: .
j_call: TRBJ1-1
v_call: TRBV6-5

cdr3_aa: CASSLIGGQTNTGELFF
cdr3_nt: TGTGCCAGCAGCTTAATAGGGGGACAGACGAACACCGGGGAGCTGTTTTTT
d_call: TRBD1
clone_size: .
j_call: TRBJ2-2
v_call: TRBV7-3

cdr3_aa: CATSDTGRGSGYTF
cdr3_nt: TGTGCCACCAGTGACACAGGAAGGGGAAGTGGCTACACCTTC
d_call: .
clone_size: .
j_call: TRBJ1-2
v_call: TRBV24-1

cdr3_aa: CASSLARTGELFF
cdr3_nt: TGTGCCAGCAGTTTAGCGCGGACCGGGGAGCTGTTTTTT
d_call: .
clone_size: few
j_call: TRBJ2-2
v_call: TRBV12-3/TRBV12-4

cdr3_aa: CASRNQAGNTIYF
cdr3_nt: TGTGCCAGCAGAAATCAGGCGGGGAACACCATATATTTT
d_call: .
clone_size: .
j_call: TRBJ1-3
v_call: TRBV12-3/TRBV12-4

cdr3_aa: CASSLGPSNYGYTF
cdr3_nt: TGTGCCAGCAGCTTGGGTCCCAGTAACTATGGCTACACCTTC
d_call: .
clone_size: .
j_call: TRBJ1-2
v_call: TRBV5-8

cdr3_aa: CASSLQGFPEAFF
cdr3_nt: TGTGCCAGCAGCTTACAGGGTTTCCCTGAAGCTTTCTTT
d_call: .
clone_size: .
j_call: TRBJ1-1
v_call: TRBV5-8

cdr3_aa: CASSLAVFEHLPYGYTF
cdr3_nt: TGTGCCAGCAGCTTAGCTGTATTTGAGCACCTCCCCTATGGCTACACCTTC
d_call: .
clone_size: once
j_call: TRBJ1-2
v_call: TRBV7-2

cdr3_aa: CAWTPGYNTEAFF
cdr3_nt: TGTGCCTGGACGCCGGGATACAACACTGAAGCTTTCTTT
d_call: .
clone_size: .
j_call: TRBJ1-1
v_call: TRBV30

cdr3_aa: CASSLEAGGPYNEQFF
cdr3_nt: TGCGCCAGCAGCTTGGAGGCGGGGGGTCCCTACAATGAGCAGTTCTTC
d_call: TRBD2
clone_size: .
j_call: TRBJ2-1
v_call: TRBV5-1

cdr3_aa: CASSLETGNYGDYGYTF
cdr3_nt: TGTGCCAGCAGCTTAGAGACAGGAAACTACGGCGACTATGGCTACACCTTC
d_call: .
clone_size: .
j_call: TRBJ1-2
v_call: TRBV11-2

cdr3_aa: CSAAGGYGYTF
cdr3_nt: TGCAGTGCCGCCGGGGGATACGGCTACACCTTC
d_call: .
clone_size: .
j_call: TRBJ1-2
v_call: TRBV20-1

cdr3_aa: CSVVQGDTQYF
cdr3_nt: TGCAGCGTTGTACAGGGGGATACGCAGTATTTT
d_call: TRBD1
clone_size: .
j_call: TRBJ2-3
v_call: TRBV29-1

cdr3_aa: CSVIEPGPNYGYTF
cdr3_nt: TGCAGCGTAATTGAACCAGGGCCTAACTATGGCTACACCTTC
d_call: .
clone_size: .
j_call: TRBJ1-2
v_call: TRBV29-1

cdr3_aa: CASSYDGGAETQYF
cdr3_nt: TGTGCCAGCAGTTACGACGGAGGGGCAGAGACCCAGTACTTC
d_call: .
clone_size: .
j_call: TRBJ2-5
v_call: TRBV6-5

cdr3_aa: CASSERGQPRNYGYTF
cdr3_nt: TGTGCCAGCAGTGAACGGGGACAGCCTCGAAACTATGGCTACACCTTC
d_call: TRBD1
clone_size: .
j_call: TRBJ1-2
v_call: TRBV6-1

cdr3_aa: CASRAGGDTQYF
cdr3_nt: TGTGCCAGCAGGGCGGGAGGGGATACGCAGTATTTT
d_call: TRBD2
clone_size: .
j_call: TRBJ2-3
v_call: TRBV25-1

cdr3_aa: CASSLVALLAFNEQFF
cdr3_nt: TGTGCCAGCAGCTTGGTGGCTCTACTAGCGTTCAATGAGCAGTTCTTC
d_call: TRBD2
clone_size: .
j_call: TRBJ2-1
v_call: TRBV5-5

cdr3_aa: CASSQGYRSRHGYTF
cdr3_nt: TGTGCCAGCAGCCAAGGGTACCGGAGTAGGCATGGCTACACCTTC
d_call: .
clone_size: few
j_call: TRBJ1-2
v_call: TRBV3-1/TRBV3-2

cdr3_aa: CASSLDGLNTEAFF
cdr3_nt: TGTGCCAGCAGCTTAGACGGTTTGAACACTGAAGCTTTCTTT
d_call: .
clone_size: .
j_call: TRBJ1-1
v_call: TRBV7-2

cdr3_aa: CASSIFPGGTEAFF
cdr3_nt: TGTGCCAGTAGTATCTTCCCAGGGGGGACTGAAGCTTTCTTT
d_call: TRBD1
clone_size: .
j_call: TRBJ1-1
v_call: TRBV19

cdr3_aa: CASSQTRNSPLHF
cdr3_nt: TGTGCCAGCAGCCAAACCAGGAATTCACCCCTCCACTTT
d_call: .
clone_size: .
j_call: TRBJ1-6
v_call: TRBV7-8

cdr3_aa: CATSFSGEGADTQYF
cdr3_nt: TGTGCCACCAGCTTTAGCGGGGAGGGCGCAGATACGCAGTATTTT
d_call: TRBD2
clone_size: .
j_call: TRBJ2-3
v_call: TRBV15

cdr3_aa: CAWENGGGSYNEQFF
cdr3_nt: TGTGCCTGGGAGAACGGGGGGGGCTCCTACAATGAGCAGTTCTTC
d_call: TRBD2
clone_size: .
j_call: TRBJ2-1
v_call: TRBV30

cdr3_aa: CASSKQGAPLETQYF
cdr3_nt: TGTGCCAGCAGTAAACAGGGGGCTCCCTTGGAGACCCAGTACTTC
d_call: TRBD1
clone_size: .
j_call: TRBJ2-5
v_call: TRBV6-5

cdr3_aa: CASSMDRGLWGTEAFF
cdr3_nt: TGTGCCAGCAGCATGGACAGGGGGCTTTGGGGCACTGAAGCTTTCTTT
d_call: TRBD1
clone_size: .
j_call: TRBJ1-1
v_call: TRBV7-9

cdr3_aa: CASSLEAGEQFF
cdr3_nt: TGCGCCAGCAGCTTGGAAGCGGGTGAGCAGTTCTTC
d_call: .
clone_size: .
j_call: TRBJ2-1
v_call: TRBV5-1

cdr3_aa: CASSQATSGGADTQYF
cdr3_nt: TGTGCCAGCAGCCAAGCAACTAGCGGGGGGGCAGATACGCAGTATTTT
d_call: TRBD2
clone_size: .
j_call: TRBJ2-3
v_call: TRBV3-1/TRBV3-2

cdr3_aa: CATSRTGAGGRTDTQYF
cdr3_nt: TGTGCCACCAGCAGGACCGGAGCCGGGGGGCGCACAGATACGCAGTATTTT
d_call: .
clone_size: .
j_call: TRBJ2-3
v_call: TRBV15

cdr3_aa: CASSHRGQEQFF
cdr3_nt: TGTGCCAGCAGCCACAGGGGGCAGGAGCAGTTCTTC
d_call: TRBD1
clone_size: .
j_call: TRBJ2-1
v_call: TRBV7-9

cdr3_aa: CASQLLTGTGVTEAFF
cdr3_nt: TGTGCCAGCCAACTACTTACCGGGACAGGGGTAACTGAAGCTTTCTTT
d_call: TRBD1
clone_size: .
j_call: TRBJ1-1
v_call: TRBV3-1/TRBV3-2